This TCR beta chain was identified in a study of CD8+ T cells in alopecia areata. At the level of the study: Treated individuals took tofacitinib by mouth, 5 to 10 mg twice daily. General observations from the study: Scalp and blood samples kept many expanded lesional clones throughout tofacitinib.

Reverse transcription of extracted RNA yielded cDNA, which provided the sequencing template. The table came from immunoSEQ multiplex PCR; TCRdb's copy has only in-frame clones and leaves some out. Among over 85,000 clones, roughly 64% were seen once, and the ten largest hold roughly 16%. Notes on this clone: Its antigen is currently unknown.

Sample treatment: oral pan-JAK inhibitor, 5-10 mg twice daily. V dropped 0 bases and J dropped 5 bases, with 14 bases sitting between them. The length of the CDR3 is 15 residues. Germline V lookup: CDR1 SGDLS, CDR2 YYNGEE. The genes are TRBV9 and TRBJ2-5; D is perhaps TRBD1 or TRBD2 (5 bases each). The clonotype was recovered from a human donor with alopecia areata. Sample: CD8+ T cells sorted from blood, taken at week 4, from a patient treated with tofacitinib. The CDR3 spells CASSVGGRERETQYF. CDR3 nucleotide sequence: TGTGCCAGCAGCGTAGGCGGCAGGGAGAGGGAGACCCAGTACTTC. Supplemented by reference TRBV9 and TRBJ2-5, the full variable domain reads DSGVTQTPKHLITATGQRVTLRCSPRSGDLSVYWYQQSLDQGLQFLIQYYNGEERAKGNILERFSAQQFPDLHSELNLSSLELGDSALYFCASSVGGRERETQYFGPGTRLLVL.